What follows is one TCR beta chain and its context. Antigen specificity is unknown. CDR3 and TCR beta VDJ profiling relied on a genomic DNA template. TCRdb re-analysed the reads in MiXCR, keeping a single row per CDR3 protein. The data contain some 190,000 distinct CDR3 sequences, around 50% of them seen just once; the ten biggest clones take up approximately 15%. The ends were cut back, 7 bases at V and 0 bases at J, with 18 bases in the middle. The CDR3 extends over 17 amino acids. Germline CDR1 reads SGHAT; CDR2 reads FQDESV (reference sequence). The data were obtained in a study of CD8+CD57+ T cells in acquired aplastic anemia. Points from the study as a whole: Approximately 27 CD8+ CDR3 sequences occurred in both the patients and the controls.

The origin of this receptor is a human donor in good health, serving as a control. The sequenced sample was sorted CD4+, CD8+, or CD8+CD57+ T cells (not recorded which) from PBMCs. The rearrangement uses TRBV11-1 and TRBJ2-2; D is ambiguous. CDR3 in amino acids: CASTSTARAANTGELFF. CDR3 DNA sequence: TGTGCCAGCACCTCTACGGCACGGGCGGCGAACACCGGGGAGCTGTTTTTT.